This TCR beta chain derives from a study of blood T cells in healthy people across ages. This clonotype showed up just a few times. The CDR3 contains 15 residues. The V segment lost 5 bases and the J segment 7 bases; nucleotides outside the gene matches: 6. Germline V gene data show CDR1 as SEHNR and CDR2 as FQNEAQ (reference sequence). Through a sample-barcoded 5' primer and a J-beta primer mix, a second PCR was run for 7 to 11 cycles. One entry per CDR3 protein results from TCRdb running MiXCR on the 5' RACE reads. The sample lists around 800,000 distinct CDR3 sequences, around a quarter occurring once. The sample was also linked to a second study, of T cells of mothers and their children.

The clonotype originates from a boy between 10 and 17 years old in good health. Input material: blood. The rearrangement uses TRBV7-9 and TRBJ2-1, with TRBD2 matching 12 bases. This chain's CDR3 is CASSRTSGVMNEQFF. The CDR3 bases are TGTGCCAGCAGCCGGACTAGCGGGGTTATGAATGAGCAGTTCTTC.